This T cell receptor beta chain was captured in a study of regulatory T cells in long-lasting Graves disease. Time point of the sample: persistent/refractory GD, antithyroid drugs over 5 years with positive TRAb. The authors made the TCR library using RNA they extracted from PBMCs. Libraries of TCR beta came from iRepertoire HTBI primers plus Arm-PCR of CDR3 regions. TCRdb recomputed calls from the multiplex PCR reads with MiXCR, one row per CDR3 protein. Here the sample spans roughly 300,000 distinct CDR3 sequences, roughly 21% being singletons. V lost 2 bases and J lost 5, with 9 bases in between. Germline V gene sequence: CDR1 KGHSH, CDR2 LQKENI. This CDR3 region has 14 residues. This clonotype was counted many times.

This chain links TRBV18 with TRBJ2-2; D is uncertain. Specimen: peripheral blood mononuclear cells (PBMCs), collected when the disease was refractory, from a patient treated with antithyroid drugs. The receptor comes from a female donor with Graves disease. The CDR3 DNA reads as TGTGCCAGCTCACCATTTCCCGTTACCGGGGAGCTGTTTTTT. It encodes CASSPFPVTGELFF.